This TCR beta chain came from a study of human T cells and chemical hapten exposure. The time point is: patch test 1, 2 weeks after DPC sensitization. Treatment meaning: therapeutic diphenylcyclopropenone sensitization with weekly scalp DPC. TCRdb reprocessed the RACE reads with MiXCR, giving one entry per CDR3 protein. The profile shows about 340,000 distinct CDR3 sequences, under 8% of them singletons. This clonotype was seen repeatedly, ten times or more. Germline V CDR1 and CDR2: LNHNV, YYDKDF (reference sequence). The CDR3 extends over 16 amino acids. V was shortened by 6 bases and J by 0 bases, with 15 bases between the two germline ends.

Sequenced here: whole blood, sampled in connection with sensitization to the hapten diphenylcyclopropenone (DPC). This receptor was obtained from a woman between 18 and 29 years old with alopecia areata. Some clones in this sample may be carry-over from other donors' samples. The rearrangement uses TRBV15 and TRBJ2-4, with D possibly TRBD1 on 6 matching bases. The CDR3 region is CATSLLDSLAKNIQYF. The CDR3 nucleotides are TGTGCCACCAGTTTACTGGACAGCCTAGCCAAAAACATTCAGTACTTC.